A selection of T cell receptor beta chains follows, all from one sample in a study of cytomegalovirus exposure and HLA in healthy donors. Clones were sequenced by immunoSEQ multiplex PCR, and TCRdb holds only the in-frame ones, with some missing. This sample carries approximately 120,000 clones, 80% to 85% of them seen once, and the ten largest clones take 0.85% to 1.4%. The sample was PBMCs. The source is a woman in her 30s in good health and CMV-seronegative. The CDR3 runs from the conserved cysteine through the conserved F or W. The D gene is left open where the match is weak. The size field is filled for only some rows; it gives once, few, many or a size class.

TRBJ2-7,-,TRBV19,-,TGTGCCAGTAGTTTGGGGGGCTACGAGCAGTACTTC,CASSLGGYEQYF
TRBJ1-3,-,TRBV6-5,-,TGTGCCAGCAGTCCTGACAGGTACTCTGGAAACACCATATATTTT,CASSPDRYSGNTIYF
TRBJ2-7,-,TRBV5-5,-,TGTGCCAGCAGCTTGAGTTTGGGGGGATCCTACGAGCAGTACTTC,CASSLSLGGSYEQYF
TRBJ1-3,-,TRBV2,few,TGTGCCAGCAGTGACAGGCAGGGCGTAGGAAACACCATATATTTT,CASSDRQGVGNTIYF
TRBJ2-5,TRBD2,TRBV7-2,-,TGTGCCAGCAGCTTAGGTAGCGGGGTCCCCAAAGAGACCCAGTACTTC,CASSLGSGVPKETQYF
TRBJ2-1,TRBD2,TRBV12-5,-,TGTGCTAGTGGTTTGGTTGGGACTAGCCTGAATGAGCAGTTCTTC,CASGLVGTSLNEQFF
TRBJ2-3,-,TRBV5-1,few,TGCGCCAGCAGCGGCGGGGCTGCCTCCCCCAGCACAGATACGCAGTATTTT,CASSGGAASPSTDTQYF
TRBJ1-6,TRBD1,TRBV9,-,TGTGCCAGCAGCGTAGCGGCAGGGGGCAATTCACCCCTCCACTTT,CASSVAAGGNSPLHF
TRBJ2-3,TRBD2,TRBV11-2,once,TGTGCCAGCAGCTTGGGGTCGGCGGGAGGGTCTGGGGCAGATACGCAGTATTTT,CASSLGSAGGSGADTQYF
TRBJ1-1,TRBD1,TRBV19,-,TGTGCCAGTAGTATGTCGGACAGGGCAATGAACACTGAAGCTTTCTTT,CASSMSDRAMNTEAFF
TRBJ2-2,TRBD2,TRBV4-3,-,TGCGCCAGCAGCCAAGAAGGAGCGGGAATATACACCGGGGAGCTGTTTTTT,CASSQEGAGIYTGELFF
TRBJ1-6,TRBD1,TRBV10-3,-,TGTGCCATCAGTGACTCGGGACAGCCAGGGATTAATTCACCCCTCCACTTT,CAISDSGQPGINSPLHF
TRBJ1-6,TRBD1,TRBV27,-,TGTGCCAGCAGTTTAATGGGACAGTCAAATTCACCCCTCCACTTT,CASSLMGQSNSPLHF
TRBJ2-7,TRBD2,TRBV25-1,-,TGTGCCAGCTTGACTAGCGGGAGTCCCTACGAGCAGTACTTC,CASLTSGSPYEQYF
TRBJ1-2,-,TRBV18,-,TGTGCCAGCTCCCGATTAGCTTACACCTCCGAAAACTATGGCTACACCTTC,CASSRLAYTSENYGYTF
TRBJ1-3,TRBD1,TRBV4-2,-,TGTGCCAGCAGCCAAGAGTTAATGGCAGGGGGTCTCTCTGGAAACACCATATATTTT,CASSQELMAGGLSGNTIYF
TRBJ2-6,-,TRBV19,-,TGTGCCAGTAGTACAGATGCTACCGCTGGGGCCAACGTCCTGACTTTC,CASSTDATAGANVLTF
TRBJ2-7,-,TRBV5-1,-,TGCGCCAGCAGCTTGGAGGGGTCCTACGAGCAGTACTTC,CASSLEGSYEQYF
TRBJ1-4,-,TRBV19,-,TGTGCCAGTAGGAGAACAGGGATCTATGCAACTAATGAAAAACTGTTTTTT,CASRRTGIYATNEKLFF
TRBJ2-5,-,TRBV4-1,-,TGCGCCAGCAGCCAAAGGACACCTCAAGAGACCCAGTACTTC,CASSQRTPQETQYF
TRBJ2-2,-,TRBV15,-,TGTGCCACCAGCAAAGTCGGCGGGGAGCTGTTTTTT,CATSKVGGELFF
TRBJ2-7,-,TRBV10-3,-,TGTGCCATCAGGCCCCGGGACAAGAACAAGCAGTACTTC,CAIRPRDKNKQYF
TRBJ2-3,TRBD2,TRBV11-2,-,TGTGCCAGCAGCCCCAGCGGGGGGAGAGATACGCAGTATTTT,CASSPSGGRDTQYF